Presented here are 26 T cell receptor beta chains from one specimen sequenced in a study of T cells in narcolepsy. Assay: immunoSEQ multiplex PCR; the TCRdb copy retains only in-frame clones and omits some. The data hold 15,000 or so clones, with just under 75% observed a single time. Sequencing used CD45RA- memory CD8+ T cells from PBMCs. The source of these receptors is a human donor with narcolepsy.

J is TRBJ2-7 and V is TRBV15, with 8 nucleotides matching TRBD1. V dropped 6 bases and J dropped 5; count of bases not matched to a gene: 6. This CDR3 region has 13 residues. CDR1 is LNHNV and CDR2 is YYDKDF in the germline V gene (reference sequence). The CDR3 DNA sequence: TGTGCCACCAGTTCCAGGGGGCAGGACGAGCAGTACTTC. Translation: CATSSRGQDEQYF.

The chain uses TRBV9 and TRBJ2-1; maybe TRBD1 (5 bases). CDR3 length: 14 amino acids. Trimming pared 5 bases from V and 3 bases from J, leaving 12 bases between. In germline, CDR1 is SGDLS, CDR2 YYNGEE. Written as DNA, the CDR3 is TGTGCCAGCAGTTCGACCCAGGGCTACAATGAGCAGTTCTTC. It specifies CASSSTQGYNEQFF.

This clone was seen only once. This CDR3 reads CASSYIRENTGELFF. The CDR3 nucleotides are TGTGCCAGCAGTTACATCCGGGAGAACACCGGGGAGCTGTTTTTT. The chain couples TRBV6-5 to TRBJ2-2, with a weak D call TRBD2 (5 bases). The CDR3 loop spans 15 amino acids. The V end was cut by 2 bases, the J end by 1 base, with 8 bases between. The germline gives CDR1 MNHEY, CDR2 SVGAGI.

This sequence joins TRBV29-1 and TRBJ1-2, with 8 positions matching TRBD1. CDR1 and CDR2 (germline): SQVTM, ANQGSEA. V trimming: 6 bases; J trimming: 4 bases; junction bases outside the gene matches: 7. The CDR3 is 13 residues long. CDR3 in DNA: TGCAGCGTCCAGACAGGGGAGGGCTATGGCTACACCTTC. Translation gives CSVQTGEGYGYTF.

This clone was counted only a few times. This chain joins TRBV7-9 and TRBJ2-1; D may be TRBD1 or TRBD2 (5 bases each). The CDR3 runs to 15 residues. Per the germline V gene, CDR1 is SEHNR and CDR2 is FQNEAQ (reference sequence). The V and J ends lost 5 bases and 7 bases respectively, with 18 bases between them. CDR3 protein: CASSPEGYRVNEQFF. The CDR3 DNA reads TGTGCCAGCAGCCCCGAGGGGTATAGGGTGAATGAGCAGTTCTTC. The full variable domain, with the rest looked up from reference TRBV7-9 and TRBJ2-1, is DTGVSQNPRHKITKRGQNVTFRCDPISEHNRLYWYRQTLGQGPEFLTYFQNEAQLEKSRLLSDRFSAERPKGSFSTLEIQRTEQGDSAMYLCASSPEGYRVNEQFFGPGTRLTVL.

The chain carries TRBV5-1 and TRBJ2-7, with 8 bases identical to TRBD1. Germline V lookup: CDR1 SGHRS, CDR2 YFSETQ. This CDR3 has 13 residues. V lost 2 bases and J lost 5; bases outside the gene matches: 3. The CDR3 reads CASSLQGGHEQYF. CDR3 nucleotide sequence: TGCGCCAGCAGCTTACAGGGGGGCCACGAGCAGTACTTC.

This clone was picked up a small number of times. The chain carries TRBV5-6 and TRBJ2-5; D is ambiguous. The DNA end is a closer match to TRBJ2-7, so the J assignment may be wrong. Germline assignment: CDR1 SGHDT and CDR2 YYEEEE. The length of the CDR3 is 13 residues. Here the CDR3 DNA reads TGTGCCAGCAGCCTCCAGGCGCCTTACGAGCAGTACTTC. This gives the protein CASSLQAPYEQYF.

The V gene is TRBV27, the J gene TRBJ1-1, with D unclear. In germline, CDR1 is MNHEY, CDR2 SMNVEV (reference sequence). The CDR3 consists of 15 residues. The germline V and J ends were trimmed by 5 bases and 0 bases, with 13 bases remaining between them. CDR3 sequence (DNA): TGTGCCAGCAGTCCTCCGCCGGGGTTGAACACTGAAGCTTTCTTT. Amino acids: CASSPPPGLNTEAFF.

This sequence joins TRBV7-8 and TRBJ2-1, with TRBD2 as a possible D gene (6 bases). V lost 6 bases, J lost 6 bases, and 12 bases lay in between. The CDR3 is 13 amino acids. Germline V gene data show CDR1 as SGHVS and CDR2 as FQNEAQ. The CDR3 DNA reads TGTGCCAGCAGTGATAGCGGCCCCAATGAGCAGTTCTTC. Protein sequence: CASSDSGPNEQFF. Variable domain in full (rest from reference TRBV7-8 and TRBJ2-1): GAGVSQSPRYKVAKRGQDVALRCDPISGHVSLFWYQQALGQGPEFLTYFQNEAQLDKSGLPSDRFFAERPEGSVSTLKIQRTQQEDSAVYLCASSDSGPNEQFFGPGTRLTVL.

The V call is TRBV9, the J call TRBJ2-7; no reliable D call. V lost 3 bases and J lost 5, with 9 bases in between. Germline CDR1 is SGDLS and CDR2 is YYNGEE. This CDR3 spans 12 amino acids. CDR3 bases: TGTGCCAGCAGCGGCGAAAAAGACGAGCAGTACTTC. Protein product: CASSGEKDEQYF.

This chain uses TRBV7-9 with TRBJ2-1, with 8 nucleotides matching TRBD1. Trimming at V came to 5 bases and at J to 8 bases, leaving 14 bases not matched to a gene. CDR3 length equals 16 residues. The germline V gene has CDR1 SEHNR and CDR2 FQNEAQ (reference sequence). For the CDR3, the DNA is TGTGCCAGCAGCCCCCCCGACAGGGGCTATTTGGATGAGCAGTTCTTC. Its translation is CASSPPDRGYLDEQFF.

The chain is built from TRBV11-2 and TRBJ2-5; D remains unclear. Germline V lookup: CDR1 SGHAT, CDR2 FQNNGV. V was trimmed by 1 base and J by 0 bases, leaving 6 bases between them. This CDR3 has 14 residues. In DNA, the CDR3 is TGTGCCAGCAGCTTAGTGGTGTACCAAGAGACCCAGTACTTC. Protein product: CASSLVVYQETQYF. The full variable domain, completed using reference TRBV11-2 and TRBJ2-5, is EAGVAQSPRYKIIEKRQSVAFWCNPISGHATLYWYQQILGQGPKLLIQFQNNGVVDDSQLPKDRFSAERLKGVDSTLKIQPAKLEDSAVYLCASSLVVYQETQYFGPGTRLLVL.

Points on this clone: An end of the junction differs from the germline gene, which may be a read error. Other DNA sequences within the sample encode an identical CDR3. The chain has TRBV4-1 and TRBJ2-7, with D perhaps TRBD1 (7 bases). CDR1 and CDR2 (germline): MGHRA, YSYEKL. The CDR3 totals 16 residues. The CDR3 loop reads CASSQSEGAIHYEQYF. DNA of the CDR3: TGCGCTAGCAGCCAGTCGGAGGGGGCGATCCACTACGAGCAGTACTTC.

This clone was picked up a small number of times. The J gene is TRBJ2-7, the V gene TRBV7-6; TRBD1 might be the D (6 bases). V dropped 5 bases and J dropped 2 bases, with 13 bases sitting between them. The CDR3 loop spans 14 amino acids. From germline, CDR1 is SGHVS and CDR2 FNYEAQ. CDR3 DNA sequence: TGTGCCAGCAGCAACAGGGATAACACCTACGAGCAGTACTTC. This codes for CASSNRDNTYEQYF.

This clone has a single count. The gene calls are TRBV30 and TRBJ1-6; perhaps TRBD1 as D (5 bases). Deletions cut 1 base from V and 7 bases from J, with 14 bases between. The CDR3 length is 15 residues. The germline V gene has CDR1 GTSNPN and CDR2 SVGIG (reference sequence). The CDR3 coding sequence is TGTGCCTGGAGTGCCGCTGACAGTACCAATTCACCCCTCCACTTT. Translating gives CAWSAADSTNSPLHF. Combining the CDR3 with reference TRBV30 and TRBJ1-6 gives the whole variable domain SQTIHQWPATLVQPVGSPLSLECTVEGTSNPNLYWYRQAAGRGLQLLFYSVGIGQISSEVPQNLSASRPQDRQFILSSKKLLLSDSGFYLCAWSAADSTNSPLHFGNGTRLTVT.

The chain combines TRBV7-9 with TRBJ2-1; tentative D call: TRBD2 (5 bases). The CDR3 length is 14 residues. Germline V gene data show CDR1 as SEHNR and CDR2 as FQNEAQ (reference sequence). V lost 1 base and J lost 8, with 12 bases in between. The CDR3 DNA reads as TGTGCCAGCAGCTTAGGTGGGAGCCTAGATGAGCAGTTCTTC. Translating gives CASSLGGSLDEQFF.

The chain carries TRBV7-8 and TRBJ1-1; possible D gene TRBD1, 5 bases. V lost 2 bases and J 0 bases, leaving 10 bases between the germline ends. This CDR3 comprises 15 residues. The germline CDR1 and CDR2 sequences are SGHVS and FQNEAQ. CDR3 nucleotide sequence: TGTGCCAGCAGCTTAATGGGGACCATGAACACTGAAGCTTTCTTT. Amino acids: CASSLMGTMNTEAFF.

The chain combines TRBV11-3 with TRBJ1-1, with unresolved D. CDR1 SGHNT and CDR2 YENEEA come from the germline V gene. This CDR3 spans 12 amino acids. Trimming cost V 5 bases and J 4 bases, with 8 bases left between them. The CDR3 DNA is TGTGCCAGCAGCCGCAGAGGCACTGAAGCTTTCTTT. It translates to CASSRRGTEAFF.

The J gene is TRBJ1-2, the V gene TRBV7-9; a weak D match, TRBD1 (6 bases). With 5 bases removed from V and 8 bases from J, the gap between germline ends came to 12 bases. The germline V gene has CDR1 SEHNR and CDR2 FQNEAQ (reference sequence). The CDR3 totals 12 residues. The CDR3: CASSPPQGGYTF. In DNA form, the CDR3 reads TGTGCCAGCAGCCCGCCACAGGGCGGCTACACCTTC.

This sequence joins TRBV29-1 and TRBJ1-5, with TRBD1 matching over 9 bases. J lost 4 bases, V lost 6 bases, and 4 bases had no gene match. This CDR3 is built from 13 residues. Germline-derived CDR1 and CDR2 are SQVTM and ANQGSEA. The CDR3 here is CSVVTGGNQPQHF. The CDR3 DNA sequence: TGCAGCGTAGTGACAGGGGGGAATCAGCCCCAGCATTTT.

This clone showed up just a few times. The CDR3 is CASGSVRPEAFF. CDR3 coding DNA: TGTGCTAGTGGTTCTGTCCGACCTGAAGCTTTCTTT. The rearrangement uses TRBV12-5 and TRBJ1-1; D unclear. Trimming left V 4 bases short and J 6 bases short, with 9 bases between. CDR3 length: 12 amino acids. The germline V gene has CDR1 LGHNT and CDR2 FRNRAP.

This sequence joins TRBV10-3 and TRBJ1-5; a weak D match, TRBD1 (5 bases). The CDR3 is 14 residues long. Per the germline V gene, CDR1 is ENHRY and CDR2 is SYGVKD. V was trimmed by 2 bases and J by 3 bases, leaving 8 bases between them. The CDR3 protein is CAISEGGTNQPQHF. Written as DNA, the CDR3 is TGTGCCATCAGTGAGGGGGGTACCAATCAGCCCCAGCATTTT.

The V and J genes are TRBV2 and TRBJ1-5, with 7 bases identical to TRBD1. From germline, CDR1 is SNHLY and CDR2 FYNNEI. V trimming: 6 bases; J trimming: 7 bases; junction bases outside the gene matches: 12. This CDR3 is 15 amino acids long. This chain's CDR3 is CASSGEQGIRQPQHF. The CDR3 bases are TGTGCCAGCAGCGGGGAACAGGGGATAAGGCAGCCCCAGCATTTT.

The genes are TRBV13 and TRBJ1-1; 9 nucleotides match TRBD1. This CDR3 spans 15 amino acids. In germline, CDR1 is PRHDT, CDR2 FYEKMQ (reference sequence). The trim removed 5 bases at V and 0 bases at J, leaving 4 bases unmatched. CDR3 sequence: CASSDRDRVNTEAFF. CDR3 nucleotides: TGTGCCAGCAGCGACCGGGACAGGGTGAACACTGAAGCTTTCTTT.

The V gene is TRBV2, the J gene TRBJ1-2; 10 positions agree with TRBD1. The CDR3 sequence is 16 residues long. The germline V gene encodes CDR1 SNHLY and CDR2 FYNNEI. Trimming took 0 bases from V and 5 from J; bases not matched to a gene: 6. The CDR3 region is CASSEARDRGSYGYTF. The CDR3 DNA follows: TGTGCCAGCAGTGAAGCGAGGGACAGGGGATCGTATGGCTACACCTTC.

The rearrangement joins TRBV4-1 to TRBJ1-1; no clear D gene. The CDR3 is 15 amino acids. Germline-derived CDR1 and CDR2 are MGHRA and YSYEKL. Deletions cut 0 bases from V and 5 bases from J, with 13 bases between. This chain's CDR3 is CASSQDPGAWTEAFF. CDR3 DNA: TGCGCCAGCAGCCAAGACCCGGGCGCGTGGACTGAAGCTTTCTTT.